These T cell receptor beta chains were read from a single sample in a study of technical replicates of blood from a few donors. TCRdb's copy holds only in-frame clones and misses some; the assay was immunoSEQ multiplex PCR. The sample includes 95,000 to 100,000 clones, over 90% of them seen just once. Sequencing input: T cells isolated from PBMCs. These receptors were taken from a human donor in good health. Both conserved end residues are part of each CDR3.

cdr3_length j_call v_call cdr3_aa
14 TRBJ2-7 TRBV14 CASSQVGGRYEQYF
12 TRBJ1-5 TRBV2 CASSDVNQPQHF
15 TRBJ2-1 TRBV6-5 CASSYSPGGKHEQFF
17 TRBJ1-2 TRBV7-9 CASSFIRVGDTTYGYTF
14 TRBJ2-7 TRBV5-1 CASSLTWVGARQYF
16 TRBJ2-2 TRBV5-1 CASSPDRTANTGELFF
14 TRBJ2-5 TRBV7-9 CASSPRLIRETQYF
13 TRBJ1-2 TRBV9 CASSPTGNYGYTF
13 TRBJ1-1 TRBV5-4 CASSLSLNTEAFF
17 TRBJ2-2 TRBV5-1 CASSLLAGGPNTGELFF
13 TRBJ2-7 TRBV7-8 CASSSVTRNEQYF
14 TRBJ2-3 TRBV29-1 CSVSLALRADTQYF
14 TRBJ1-5 TRBV4-1 CASSPTGWGQPQHF
18 TRBJ1-3 TRBV28 CASSSGTGALGSGNTIYF
15 TRBJ1-2 TRBV5-1 CASSPGRGGANGYTF
15 TRBJ2-7 TRBV19 CASSIAPGQLYEQYF
16 TRBJ2-1 TRBV5-1 CASSLGPSGLDNEQFF
13 TRBJ1-4 TRBV12-5 CASGQGSRKKLFF
14 TRBJ2-1 TRBV7-9 CASSISGGNNEQFF
11 TRBJ1-2 TRBV29-1 CSVNSPHGYTF
15 TRBJ2-1 TRBV5-1 CASSPQDGVVGEQFF
20 TRBJ2-5 TRBV9 CASSVAPGSERPVAEETQYF
14 TRBJ1-1 TRBV29-1 CSVVSWALNTEAFF
15 TRBJ2-3 TRBV19 CASMVQRGATDTQYF
17 TRBJ2-7 TRBV4-2 CASSQAPNGQGAYEQYF
13 TRBJ1-2 TRBV15 CATSRRVEEGYTF
12 TRBJ1-1 TRBV7-6 CASSGGDTEAFF
15 TRBJ1-2 TRBV10-2 CASRDTGGSNYGYTF
15 TRBJ2-5 TRBV7-9 CASNPGTGVRETQYF
15 TRBJ2-5 TRBV2 CASGKDRGIGETQYF
16 TRBJ1-1 TRBV27 CASSLSRRVGDTEAFF
17 TRBJ1-1 TRBV4-1 CASSRTTDQLGNTEAFF
16 TRBJ1-1 TRBV9 CASSGDEGQGYFEAFF
14 TRBJ1-1 TRBV10-3 CAIRADRGITEAFF
19 TRBJ1-1 TRBV7-3 CASSSQPTPGQGANTEAFF
14 TRBJ2-2 TRBV27 CASSSAGIAGELFF
16 TRBJ2-7 TRBV4-2 CASSRSGTSGNYEQYF
13 TRBJ2-7 TRBV5-6 CASSLLQAYEQYF
17 TRBJ2-3 TRBV28 CASSSRGWTSGTDTQYF
13 TRBJ2-7 TRBV5-6 CASSLSGTYEQYF
13 TRBJ1-1 TRBV5-3 CARSLEERTEAFF
15 TRBJ1-2 TRBV7-9 CASSRYRTISYGYTF
13 TRBJ1-1 TRBV2 CASSAQENTEAFF
16 TRBJ2-1 TRBV28 CASSPAGGSDYNEQFF
15 TRBJ1-1 TRBV9 CASIQSGGEFSEAFF
14 TRBJ2-4 TRBV28 CASSPLSTLNIQYF
17 TRBJ2-3 TRBV7-8 CASSPTRLASLTDTQYF
12 TRBJ2-7 TRBV6-5 CASGFRAYEQYF